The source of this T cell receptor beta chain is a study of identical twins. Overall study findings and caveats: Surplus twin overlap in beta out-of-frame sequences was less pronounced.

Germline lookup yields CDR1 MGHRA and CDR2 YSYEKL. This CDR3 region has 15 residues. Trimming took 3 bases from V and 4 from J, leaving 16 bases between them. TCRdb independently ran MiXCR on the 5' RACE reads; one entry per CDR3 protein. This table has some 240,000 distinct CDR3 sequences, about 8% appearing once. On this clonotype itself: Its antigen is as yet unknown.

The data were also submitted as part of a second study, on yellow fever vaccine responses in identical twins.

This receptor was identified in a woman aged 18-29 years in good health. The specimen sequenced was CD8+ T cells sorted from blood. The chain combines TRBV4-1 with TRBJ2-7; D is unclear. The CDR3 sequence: CASSHGSKLPYEQYF. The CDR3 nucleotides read TGCGCCAGCAGCCACGGGTCTAAGCTTCCTTACGAGCAGTACTTC.